This T cell receptor beta chain was captured by sequencing in a study of identical twins. Using its own MiXCR run on the 5' RACE reads, TCRdb lists one record per CDR3 protein. The sample shows some 730,000 distinct CDR3 sequences, around a sixth of them seen only once. This CDR3 has 13 residues. The V end lost 4 bases, the J end lost 1 base, and 9 bases lay between the germline ends. CDR1 is SQVTM, CDR2 ANQGSEA, per germline. The sample was also reused in another study, on T cells expressing NK-cell markers.

Specimen: PBMCs. The genes are TRBV29-1 and TRBJ2-3, with a weak D call TRBD2 (5 bases). The sequence came from a woman younger than 35 in good health. CDR3 protein: CSVGSGGTDTQYF. The CDR3 DNA follows: TGCAGCGTTGGGTCCGGGGGCACAGATACGCAGTATTTT.